This T cell receptor (beta chain) was identified in a study of T-cell reconstitution after alpha-beta-depleted transplantation in children. Findings and caveats of the study: Where alpha-beta T cells came from about two months after transplant was reportedly several hundred expanded graft clones. After transplant, high TCRbeta diversity at day 60 in some patients arose from surviving recipient T cells and thymic progenitors.

Unique molecular identifiers were incorporated into the prepared TCRbeta library. Via MiXCR, TCRdb re-called the PCR reads, giving one row per CDR3 protein. The sample has about 350,000 distinct CDR3 sequences, 15% to 20% seen once; the top ten hold roughly two fifths. About this clonotype itself: Its antigen is as yet unknown.

Trimming removed 6 bases at V and 6 bases at J, with 12 bases between. The CDR3 has 13 residues. Germline lookup yields CDR1 MDHEN and CDR2 SYDVKM. Sequenced here: PBMCs, mostly from graft donor cells, sampled 360 days after TCRalphabeta/CD19-depleted stem cell transplant. J is TRBJ1-5 and V is TRBV28; tentatively, D is TRBD1 (6 bases). The source of this sequence is a male patient aged 2 to 10 who had a stem cell transplant for acute lymphoblastic leukemia, so the T cells may come from the graft donor. The CDR3 region has the DNA TGTGCCAGCAGCAAACCAGGGGTTCAGCCCCAGCATTTT. This codes for CASSKPGVQPQHF.